This is a list of T cell receptor beta chains from one sample in a study of T cell changes during pregnancy in multiple sclerosis. Produced via immunoSEQ multiplex PCR; TCRdb's table is partial and in-frame only. The sample holds 40,000 to 50,000 clones, around nine tenths seen once. Sequenced material: CD4+ T cells from peripheral blood mononuclear cells, taken in the second trimester of pregnancy. The receptors stem from a female donor in good health, enrolled as a control in a pregnancy study. Each CDR3 is given with its conserved first and last residue. The D gene is left open where the match is weak. Only some rows state a clone size, as once, few, many or a class for expanded clones.

13	few	.	TRBJ1-1	TRBV30	TGTGCCTGGAGTCGGGGGGGGAGCACTGAAGCTTTCTTT	CAWSRGGSTEAFF
14	.	.	TRBJ1-1	TRBV6-6	TGTGCCAGCAGTTACTCAGGGGTGGACACTGAAGCTTTCTTT	CASSYSGVDTEAFF
16	.	TRBD1	TRBJ1-6	TRBV29-1	TGCAGCGTTGAAGATCTTCAGTCAGGGGGTTTTTCACCCCTCCACTTT	CSVEDLQSGGFSPLHF
17	once	TRBD2	TRBJ2-5	TRBV9	TGTGCCAGCAGCCCCCGCGGGGGGGGTGGCCACCCGGAGACCCAGTACTTC	CASSPRGGGGHPETQYF
13	.	.	TRBJ2-5	TRBV29-1	TGCAGCGTTGAGGACAACCTGGGGGAGACCCAGTACTTC	CSVEDNLGETQYF
13	.	.	TRBJ1-4	TRBV6-6	TGTGCCAGCAGTTGGCGGTTTAATGAAAAACTGTTTTTT	CASSWRFNEKLFF
15	.	TRBD1	TRBJ2-7	TRBV7-2	TGTGCCAGCAGCCGCCCCTCGACAGGGCGTTTAGAGCAGTACTTC	CASSRPSTGRLEQYF
15	.	.	TRBJ1-3	TRBV19	TGTGCCAGTAGTATTGGGGACATCTCTGGAAACACCATATATTTT	CASSIGDISGNTIYF
13	.	.	TRBJ1-2	TRBV6-1	TGTGCCAGCAGTGAAGTACTGAGAGATGGCTACACCTTC	CASSEVLRDGYTF
16	once	TRBD2	TRBJ2-7	TRBV4-1	TGCGCCAGCAGCCAATTGGCCGGGAGGGGGGTCTACGAGCAGTACTTC	CASSQLAGRGVYEQYF
15	.	.	TRBJ2-7	TRBV19	TGTGCCAGTAGTATAGTGAACAGGCTGATTTACGAGCAGTACTTC	CASSIVNRLIYEQYF
15	.	TRBD1	TRBJ1-6	TRBV7-2	TGTGCCAGCAGCTTAGCGTTAGGGGGCTTGGCACCCCTCCACTTT	CASSLALGGLAPLHF
14	.	.	TRBJ1-1	TRBV19	TGTGCCAGTAGTCAATTCGGAGGGAGCACTGAAGCTTTCTTT	CASSQFGGSTEAFF
12	.	.	TRBJ1-4	TRBV4-1	TGCGCCAGCAGTTTGAGAAATGAAAAACTGTTTTTT	CASSLRNEKLFF
14	.	.	TRBJ1-2	TRBV30	TGTGCCTGGAGTTTACTCGGACTGGGATATGGCTACACCTTC	CAWSLLGLGYGYTF
16	.	TRBD1	TRBJ1-4	TRBV6-1	TGTGCCAGCAGTGTCCGGACAGGGGGCGCCTTTGAAAAACTGTTTTTT	CASSVRTGGAFEKLFF
15	.	.	TRBJ2-2	TRBV9	TGTGCCAGCAGCTCGCGGACTAAAGATACCGGGGAGCTGTTTTTT	CASSSRTKDTGELFF
16	.	TRBD1	TRBJ2-3	TRBV5-1	TGCGCCAGCACGTATGTGGGGACAGGGAGCACAGATACGCAGTATTTT	CASTYVGTGSTDTQYF
16	few	TRBD2	TRBJ2-3	TRBV15	TGTGCCACCAGCAGAGATGCGGCTAGCGGGGGGACGACGCAGTATTTT	CATSRDAASGGTTQYF
14	.	TRBD1	TRBJ1-6	TRBV5-1	TGCGCCAGCAGCCTTCAGGGGGGTAATTCACCCCTCCACTTT	CASSLQGGNSPLHF
11	.	.	TRBJ1-2	TRBV6-5	TGTGCCAGCGGATTGGAGGGCCGATACACCTTC	CASGLEGRYTF
14	once	TRBD1	TRBJ1-2	TRBV14	TGTGCCAGCAGTCTCAAAGACAGGGGTAATGGCTACACCTTC	CASSLKDRGNGYTF
16	.	.	TRBJ1-5	TRBV7-3	TGTGCCAGCAGCTTAACGGGGGCAGGGGTATCGCAGCCCCAGCATTTT	CASSLTGAGVSQPQHF
18	once	.	TRBJ2-7	TRBV15	TGTGCCACCAGCAGATCCTTCGTCGGACCCAGGGAACCCTACGAGCAGTACTTC	CATSRSFVGPREPYEQYF
13	once	.	TRBJ2-7	TRBV15	TGTGCCACCAGCAGAGCAGGGGATTACGAGCAGTACTTC	CATSRAGDYEQYF
14	.	.	TRBJ2-1	TRBV5-1	TGCGCCAGCAGCTTGGCAGGGACAACCAATGAGCAGTTCTTC	CASSLAGTTNEQFF
14	.	.	TRBJ1-5	TRBV19	TGTGCCAGTAGTTCCACAGGTAACAATCAGCCCCAGCATTTT	CASSSTGNNQPQHF